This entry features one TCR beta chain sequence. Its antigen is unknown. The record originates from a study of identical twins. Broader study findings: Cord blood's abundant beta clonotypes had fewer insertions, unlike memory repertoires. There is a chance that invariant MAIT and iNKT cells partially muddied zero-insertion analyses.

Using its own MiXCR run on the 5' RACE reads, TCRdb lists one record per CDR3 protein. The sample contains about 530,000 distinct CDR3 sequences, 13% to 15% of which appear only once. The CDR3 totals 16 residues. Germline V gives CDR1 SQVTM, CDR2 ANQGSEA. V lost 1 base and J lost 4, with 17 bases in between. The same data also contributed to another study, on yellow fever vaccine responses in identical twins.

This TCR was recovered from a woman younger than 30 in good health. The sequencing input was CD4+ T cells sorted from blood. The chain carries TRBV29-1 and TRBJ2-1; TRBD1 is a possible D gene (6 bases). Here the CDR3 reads CSVEGGTGPLYNEQFF. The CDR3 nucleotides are TGCAGCGTTGAAGGGGGCACAGGGCCCCTATACAATGAGCAGTTCTTC.